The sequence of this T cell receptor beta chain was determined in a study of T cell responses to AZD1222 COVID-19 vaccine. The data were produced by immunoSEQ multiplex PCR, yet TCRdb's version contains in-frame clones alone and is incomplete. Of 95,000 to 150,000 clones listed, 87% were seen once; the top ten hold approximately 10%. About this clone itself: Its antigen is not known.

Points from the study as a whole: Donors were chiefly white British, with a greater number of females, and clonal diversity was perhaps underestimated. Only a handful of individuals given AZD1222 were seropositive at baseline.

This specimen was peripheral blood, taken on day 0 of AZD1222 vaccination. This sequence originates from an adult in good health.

The CDR3 sequence: CASSKRQGLGTDTQYF. Written as DNA, the CDR3 is TGTGCCAGCAGTAAACGACAGGGTTTGGGCACAGATACGCAGTATTTT. The V gene is TRBV11-1, the J gene TRBJ2-3, with TRBD1 matching 7 bases. V shed 6 bases and J 1 base; nucleotides not matched to a gene: 10. CDR3 size: 16 residues. CDR1 and CDR2 from the germline V gene are SGHAT and FQDESV (reference sequence).